This entry is about one TCR beta chain. The antigen is not known. A single base is all that separates this from a far larger clone, so a read error is likely. Time point meaning: newly diagnosed GD, antithyroid drugs for less than 3 months. PBMC-derived RNA was used for the TCR library. The data were taken from a study of regulatory T cells in long-lasting Graves disease. Overall study findings and caveats: Among samples with persistent disease, TRBV28, TRBJ1-2 and TRBJ2-5 were favored.

CDR3 length: 14 amino acids. V was trimmed by 1 base and J by 10 bases, leaving 14 bases between them. Germline loops: CDR1 SGHAT, CDR2 FQNNGV. Arm-PCR with iRepertoire HTBI primers amplified the CDR3 regions for these TCR beta libraries. One entry per CDR3 protein results from TCRdb running MiXCR on the multiplex PCR reads. The sample contains approximately 400,000 distinct CDR3 sequences, under 15% of which appear only once. The same sample was also studied in work on T cells in Graves' hyperthyroidism and ophthalmopathy. From that study: Newly diagnosed hyperthyroidism, duration under 2 months, in patients aged 18 to 65.

The TCR comes from a woman aged 25-40 years with Graves disease. The material sequenced was peripheral blood mononuclear cells (PBMCs), taken at new diagnosis, from a patient treated with antithyroid drugs. The rearrangement uses TRBV11-2 and TRBJ2-1, with D perhaps TRBD1 (7 bases). CDR3 region: CASSLVRGVNEQFF. The CDR3 DNA reads as TGTGCCAGCAGCTTAGTCAGGGGGGTAAACGAGCAGTTCTTC. Variable domain in full (rest from reference TRBV11-2 and TRBJ2-1): EAGVAQSPRYKIIEKRQSVAFWCNPISGHATLYWYQQILGQGPKLLIQFQNNGVVDDSQLPKDRFSAERLKGVDSTLKIQPAKLEDSAVYLCASSLVRGVNEQFFGPGTRLTVL.